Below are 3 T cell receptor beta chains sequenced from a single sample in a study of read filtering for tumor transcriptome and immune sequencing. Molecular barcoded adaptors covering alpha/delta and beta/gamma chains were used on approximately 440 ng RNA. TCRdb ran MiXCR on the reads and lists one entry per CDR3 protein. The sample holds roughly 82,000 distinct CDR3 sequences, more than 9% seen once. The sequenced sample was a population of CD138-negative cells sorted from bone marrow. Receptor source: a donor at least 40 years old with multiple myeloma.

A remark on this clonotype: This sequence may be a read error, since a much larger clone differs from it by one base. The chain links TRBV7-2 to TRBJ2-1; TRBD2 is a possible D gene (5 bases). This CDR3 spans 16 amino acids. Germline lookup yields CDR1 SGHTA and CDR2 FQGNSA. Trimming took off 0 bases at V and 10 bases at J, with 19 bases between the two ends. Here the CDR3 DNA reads TGTGCCAGCAGCTTAGCGGTGCAGCGGAACCCGAAGGAGCAGTTCTTC. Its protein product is CASSLAVQRNPKEQFF.

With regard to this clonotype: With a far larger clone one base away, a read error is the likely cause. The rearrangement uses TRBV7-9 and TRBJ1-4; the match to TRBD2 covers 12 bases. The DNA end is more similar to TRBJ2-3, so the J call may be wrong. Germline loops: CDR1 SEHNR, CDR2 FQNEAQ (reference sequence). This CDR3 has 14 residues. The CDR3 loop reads CASSRLAGADMQYF. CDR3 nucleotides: TGTGCCAGCAGCCGACTAGCGGGAGCCGATATGCAGTATTTT.

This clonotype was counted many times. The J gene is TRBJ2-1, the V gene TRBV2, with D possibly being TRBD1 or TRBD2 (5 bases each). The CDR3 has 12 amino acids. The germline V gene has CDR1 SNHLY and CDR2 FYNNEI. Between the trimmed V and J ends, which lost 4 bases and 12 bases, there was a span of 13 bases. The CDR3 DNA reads TGTGCCAGCAGTGTCGGGGCCCGCGGGCAGTTCTTC. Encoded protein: CASSVGARGQFF.